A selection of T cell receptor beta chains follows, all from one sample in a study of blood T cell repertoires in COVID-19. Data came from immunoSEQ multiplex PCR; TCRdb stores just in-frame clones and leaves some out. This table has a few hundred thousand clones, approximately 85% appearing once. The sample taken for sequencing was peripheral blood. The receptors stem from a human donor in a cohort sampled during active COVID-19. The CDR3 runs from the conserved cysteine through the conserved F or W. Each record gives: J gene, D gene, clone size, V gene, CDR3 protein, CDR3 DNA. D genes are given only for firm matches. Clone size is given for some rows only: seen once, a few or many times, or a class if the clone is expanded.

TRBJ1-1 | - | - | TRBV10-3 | CAIRERTGNMNTEAFF | TGTGCCATCAGAGAAAGGACGGGGAACATGAACACTGAAGCTTTCTTT
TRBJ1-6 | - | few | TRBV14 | CASSQERSGSYNSPLHF | TGTGCCAGCAGCCAAGAAAGGTCGGGCTCCTATAATTCACCCCTCCACTTT
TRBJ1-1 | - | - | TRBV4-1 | CASSPRGASTEAFF | TGCGCCAGCAGCCCGAGAGGCGCCTCGACTGAAGCTTTCTTT
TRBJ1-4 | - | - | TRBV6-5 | CASTLLWGQNEKLFF | TGTGCCAGCACCTTACTCTGGGGGCAAAATGAAAAACTGTTTTTT
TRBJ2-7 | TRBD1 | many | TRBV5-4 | CASSQDRSGYEQYF | TGTGCCAGCAGCCAGGACAGGTCGGGCTACGAGCAGTACTTC
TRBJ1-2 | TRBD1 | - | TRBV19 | CASTDNDRGFLGGYTF | TGTGCCAGTACCGACAATGACAGGGGATTTTTAGGTGGCTACACCTTC
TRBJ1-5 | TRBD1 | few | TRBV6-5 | CASSRGQGVSYPQHF | TGTGCCAGCAGTCGGGGACAGGGGGTTAGTTACCCCCAGCATTTT
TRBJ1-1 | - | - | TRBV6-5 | CASSYIYRGTEAFF | TGTGCCAGCAGTTACATCTATCGGGGCACTGAAGCTTTCTTT
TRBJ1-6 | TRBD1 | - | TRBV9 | CASSAGQGANSPLHF | TGTGCCAGCAGCGCCGGACAGGGGGCGAATTCACCCCTCCACTTT
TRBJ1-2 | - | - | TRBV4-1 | CASSQADSYYGYTF | TGCGCCAGCAGCCAAGCCGACAGCTACTATGGCTACACCTTC
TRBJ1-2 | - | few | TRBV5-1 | CASSFEGNYGYTF | TGCGCCAGCAGCTTTGAGGGTAACTATGGCTACACCTTC
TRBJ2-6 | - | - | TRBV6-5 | CASTSSGPGANVLTF | TGTGCCAGCACCTCCTCAGGGCCCGGGGCCAACGTCCTGACTTTC
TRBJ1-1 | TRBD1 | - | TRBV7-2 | CASSFRQGRSEAFF | TGTGCCAGCAGCTTTCGACAGGGTCGATCTGAAGCTTTCTTT
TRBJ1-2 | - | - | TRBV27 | CASSLSSGGNYGYTF | TGTGCCAGCAGTTTAAGTTCAGGCGGGAACTATGGCTACACCTTC
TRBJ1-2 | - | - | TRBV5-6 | CASSLGGGTAYGYTF | TGTGCCAGCAGCCTAGGGGGAGGGACGGCCTATGGCTACACCTTC
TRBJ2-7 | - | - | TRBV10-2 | CASSGESDYEQYF | TGCGCCAGCAGTGGAGAGAGCGACTACGAGCAGTACTTC
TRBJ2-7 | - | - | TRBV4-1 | CASSPRDNYEQYF | TGCGCCAGCAGCCCACGGGACAACTACGAGCAGTACTTC
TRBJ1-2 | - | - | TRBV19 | CASSTWGGGPADGYTF | TGTGCCAGTAGCACTTGGGGGGGAGGACCCGCGGACGGCTACACCTTC
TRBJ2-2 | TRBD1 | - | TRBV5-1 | CASSSPGQGTTGELFF | TGCGCCAGCAGCTCTCCGGGACAGGGAACCACCGGGGAGCTGTTTTTT
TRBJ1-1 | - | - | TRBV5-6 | CASSSGDQEDFF | TGTGCCAGCAGCTCGGGGGATCAAGAGGATTTCTTT
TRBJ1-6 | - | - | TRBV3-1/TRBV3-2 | CASSRRTGGPYNSPLHF | TGTGCCAGCAGCCGACGTACTGGGGGCCCCTATAATTCACCCCTCCACTTT
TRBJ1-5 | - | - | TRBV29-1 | CSVSGGRNQPQHF | TGCAGCGTTAGCGGGGGACGCAATCAGCCCCAGCATTTT
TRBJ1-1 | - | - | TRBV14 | CASSPQPFRVTEAFF | TGTGCCAGCAGTCCACAGCCCTTCAGGGTCACTGAAGCTTTCTTT
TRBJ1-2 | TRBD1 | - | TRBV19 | CATTPGGDGYTF | TGTGCCACAACCCCAGGGGGTGATGGCTACACCTTC
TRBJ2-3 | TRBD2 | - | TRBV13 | CASSSGTSGGTDTQYF | TGTGCCAGCAGCTCGGGGACTAGCGGGGGCACAGATACGCAGTATTTT
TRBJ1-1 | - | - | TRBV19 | CASSIRGRNTEAFF | TGTGCCAGTAGTATAAGGGGCCGGAACACTGAAGCTTTCTTT
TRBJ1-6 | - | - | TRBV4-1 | CASSLLGGTLHF | TGCGCCAGCAGCCTACTGGGGGGGACCCTCCACTTT
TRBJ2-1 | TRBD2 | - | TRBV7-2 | CASSWNSGAYNEQFF | TGTGCCAGCAGCTGGAATAGCGGGGCCTACAATGAGCAGTTCTTC
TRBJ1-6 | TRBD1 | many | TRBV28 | CASREDRNAIGPLHF | TGTGCCAGCAGAGAGGACAGGAACGCCATTGGACCCCTCCACTTT
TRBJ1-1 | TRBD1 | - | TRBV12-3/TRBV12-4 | CASIWSTGAVAFF | TGTGCCAGCATTTGGAGTACAGGGGCAGTCGCTTTCTTT
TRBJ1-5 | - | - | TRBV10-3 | CAISESRASGNQPQHF | TGTGCCATCAGTGAGTCGAGGGCCAGTGGCAATCAGCCCCAGCATTTT
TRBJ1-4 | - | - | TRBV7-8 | CASSLGWTYNEKLFF | TGTGCCAGCAGCTTAGGATGGACATATAATGAAAAACTGTTTTTT
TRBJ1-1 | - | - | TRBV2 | CASLDSWDTEAFF | TGTGCCAGCCTGGACAGCTGGGACACTGAAGCTTTCTTT
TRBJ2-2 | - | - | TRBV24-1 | CATSETGVTGELFF | TGTGCCACCAGTGAAACGGGGGTTACCGGGGAGCTGTTTTTT
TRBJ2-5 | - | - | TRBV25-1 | CASSPRPGHGTQYF | TGTGCCAGCAGTCCGCGACCGGGACACGGGACCCAGTACTTC
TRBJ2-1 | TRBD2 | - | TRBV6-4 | CASSDSSGGANEQFF | TGTGCCAGCAGTGACTCTAGCGGGGGGGCCAATGAGCAGTTCTTC
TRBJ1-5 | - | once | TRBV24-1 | CATSVDRDIDQPQHF | TGTGCCACCAGTGTAGACCGGGACATAGATCAGCCCCAGCATTTT
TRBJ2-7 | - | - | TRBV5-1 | CASSLEVVQEQYF | TGCGCCAGCAGCTTGGAAGTTGTGCAGGAGCAGTACTTC
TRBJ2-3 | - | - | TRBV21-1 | CASSKPGGEADTQYF | TGTGCCAGCAGCAAACCCGGGGGGGAGGCAGATACGCAGTATTTT
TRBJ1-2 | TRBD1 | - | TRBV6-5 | CASGEGARGYTF | TGTGCCAGCGGCGAGGGGGCTCGTGGCTACACCTTC
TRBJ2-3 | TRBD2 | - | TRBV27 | CASRVRGTSGGQDTDTQYF | TGTGCCAGCAGGGTGAGGGGGACTAGCGGGGGGCAGGACACAGATACGCAGTATTTT
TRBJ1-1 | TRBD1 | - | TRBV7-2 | CASSLYRGFRTEAFF | TGTGCCAGCAGCCTTTACAGGGGTTTCCGTACTGAAGCTTTCTTT
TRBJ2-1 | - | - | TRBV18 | CASSPASSYNEQFF | TGTGCCAGCTCACCAGCGTCAAGTTACAATGAGCAGTTCTTC
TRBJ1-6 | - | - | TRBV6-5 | CASSSTGSSYNSPLHF | TGTGCCAGCAGTTCCACAGGGAGCTCCTATAATTCACCCCTCCACTTT
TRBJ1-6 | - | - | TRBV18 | CASSPPNRENSPLHF | TGTGCCAGCTCACCACCAAACAGGGAGAATTCACCCCTCCACTTT
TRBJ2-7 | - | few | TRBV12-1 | CASSFMRTLTYEQYF | TGTGCCAGCAGCTTCATGAGGACTCTTACCTACGAGCAGTACTTC